The 20 T cell receptor beta chains listed next were all sequenced from one sample in a study of CD8+ T cells in alopecia areata. RNA was extracted and reverse transcribed into cDNA as the sequencing template. Sequencing was performed with immunoSEQ multiplex PCR; in TCRdb, only in-frame clones are kept and a portion is missing. This repertoire shows over 150,000 clones, less than 80% found once; its top ten account for over 12%. Treatment described: oral pan-JAK inhibitor, 5-10 mg twice daily. This specimen was CD4+ T cells sorted from blood, taken at week 24, from a patient treated with tofacitinib. The receptors shown here come from a human donor with alopecia areata.

This clone has just one count. V usage is TRBV30 and J usage is TRBJ2-7, with TRBD1 matching 7 bases. Trimming cost V 1 base and J 6 bases; bases outside gene matches: 6. Germline assignment: CDR1 GTSNPN and CDR2 SVGIG (reference sequence). The CDR3 runs 13 residues. In DNA, the CDR3 is TGTGCCTGGAGTGCCGAGACAGGGACCGAGCAGTACTTC. Translation gives CAWSAETGTEQYF.

This clone has ten or more counts. V gene TRBV6-5 combines with J gene TRBJ2-3; D unresolved. Trimming removed 6 bases from V and 0 bases from J, with 4 bases in between. This CDR3 has 12 amino acids. The germline V gene encodes CDR1 MNHEY and CDR2 SVGAGI. The CDR3 protein is CASRSSTDTQYF. The CDR3 DNA sequence: TGTGCCAGCAGGTCTAGCACAGATACGCAGTATTTT.

The rearrangement uses TRBV7-9 and TRBJ2-3; no definite D call. This CDR3 has 13 amino acids. The V end lost 5 bases, the J end lost 6 bases, and 12 bases lay between the germline ends. Germline V gene sequence: CDR1 SEHNR, CDR2 FQNEAQ (reference sequence). This CDR3 reads CASSLVGVDTQYF. The CDR3 DNA reads as TGTGCCAGCAGCCTCGTTGGGGTGGATACGCAGTATTTT.

The chain employs TRBV29-1 and TRBJ2-3; 8 bases are a match to TRBD2. The CDR3 is 14 amino acids. Looked up from germline, CDR1 is SQVTM and CDR2 is ANQGSEA. Trimming removed 1 base from V and 4 bases from J; junction bases left unmatched: 4. The CDR3 nucleotides read TGCAGCGTTGAAGGGCGGGGGGTGTCAGATACGCAGTATTTT. Translating it yields CSVEGRGVSDTQYF.

A few counts support this clone. The genes are TRBV19 and TRBJ2-4; possible D gene TRBD1, 6 bases. V lost 7 bases and J lost 0, with 10 bases in between. The CDR3 has 14 residues. The germline V gene has CDR1 LNHDA and CDR2 SQIVND (reference sequence). CDR3 protein: CASTQGGAKNIQYF. The CDR3 DNA follows: TGTGCCAGTACACAGGGCGGAGCCAAAAACATTCAGTACTTC.

This clone has just a few counts. V is TRBV29-1 and J is TRBJ1-2; 8 positions agree with TRBD1. CDR3 size: 13 residues. The trim removed 3 bases at V and 8 bases at J, leaving 8 bases unmatched. Germline assignment: CDR1 SQVTM and CDR2 ANQGSEA. DNA of the CDR3: TGCAGCGTTGACCCGACAGGGGCTGACGGCTACACCTTC. This codes for CSVDPTGADGYTF.

The chain has TRBV30 and TRBJ1-6; D is possibly TRBD1 (5 bases). The CDR3 has 14 amino acids. Per the germline V gene, CDR1 is GTSNPN and CDR2 is SVGIG (reference sequence). With 3 bases removed from V and 18 bases from J, the gap between germline ends came to 24 bases. CDR3 region: CAWSSPGTGIGAHF. CDR3 bases: TGTGCCTGGAGCTCACCCGGGACCGGAATCGGGGCCCACTTT.

This rearrangement joins TRBV5-1 to TRBJ1-1; D perhaps matches TRBD1 (6 bases). Trimming removed 5 bases at V and 6 bases at J, with 14 bases between. Germline V gene lookup returns CDR1 SGHRS and CDR2 YFSETQ. The CDR3 length is 13 residues. The CDR3 loop is CASSAGAIAEAFF. DNA for the CDR3: TGCGCCAGCAGTGCGGGGGCAATCGCTGAAGCTTTCTTT. Drawing the rest from reference TRBV5-1 and TRBJ1-1, the complete variable domain is KAGVTQTPRYLIKTRGQQVTLSCSPISGHRSVSWYQQTPGQGLQFLFEYFSETQRNKGNFPGRFSGRQFSNSRSEMNVSTLELGDSALYLCASSAGAIAEAFFGQGTRLTVV.

V usage is TRBV4-1 and J usage is TRBJ2-5, with TRBD2 identical over 8 bases. Germline CDR1 MGHRA, CDR2 YSYEKL. V dropped 4 bases and J dropped 1; count of bases not matched to a gene: 8. The length of the CDR3 is 16 residues. CDR3 nucleotides: TGCGCCAGCAGCCCTACCGGACTAGCTACCCAAGAGACCCAGTACTTC. Its translation: CASSPTGLATQETQYF.

V is TRBV5-1 and J is TRBJ2-1; the match to TRBD2 covers 7 bases. The CDR3 is 14 amino acids. The J segment lost 6 bases and the V segment lost 6 bases, leaving 9 bases of the junction unmatched. Germline V CDR1 and CDR2: SGHRS, YFSETQ. As DNA, the CDR3 is TGCGCCAGCACCCTCGGGGGGATAAGCAATGAGCAGTTCTTC. Its translation: CASTLGGISNEQFF.

The chain has TRBV5-1 and TRBJ2-5; D gene ambiguous. Deletions cut 1 base from V and 3 bases from J, with 4 bases between. Germline assignment: CDR1 SGHRS and CDR2 YFSETQ. The CDR3 length is 12 residues. CDR3 bases: TGCGCCAGCAGCTTGAACAAAGAGACCCAGTACTTC. It is translated as CASSLNKETQYF.

V usage is TRBV15 and J usage is TRBJ2-7, with D possibly being TRBD1 (5 bases). The V gene's germline CDR1 is LNHNV and CDR2 YYDKDF (reference sequence). V was clipped by 1 base and J by 2 bases, with 6 bases between them. The CDR3 sequence is 13 residues long. The CDR3 spells CATSRVGAYEQYF. CDR3 sequence (DNA): TGTGCCACCAGCAGAGTAGGGGCCTACGAGCAGTACTTC.

The gene calls are TRBV27 and TRBJ2-2; D remains unclear. V was trimmed by 4 bases and J by 0 bases, leaving 0 bases between them. Germline CDR1 reads MNHEY; CDR2 reads SMNVEV (reference sequence). This CDR3 region has 12 residues. CDR3 bases: TGTGCCAGCAGTTCGAACACCGGGGAGCTGTTTTTT. This encodes CASSSNTGELFF.

Here the CDR3 DNA reads TGTGCCAGCAGCCAAATACCCGGGGGGGCATACAATGAGCAGTTCTTC. Translating it yields CASSQIPGGAYNEQFF. The chain carries TRBV14 and TRBJ2-1, with 8 bases lining up with TRBD2. CDR1 is SGHDN and CDR2 is FVKESK in the germline V gene. The CDR3 totals 16 residues. Trimming removed 2 bases from V and 4 bases from J; junction bases left unmatched: 7.

V gene TRBV4-1 combines with J gene TRBJ1-6, with a tentative D call TRBD1 (6 bases). This CDR3 is built from 15 residues. The germline gives CDR1 MGHRA, CDR2 YSYEKL. V lost 3 bases to trimming and J lost 5 bases, with 11 bases between them. The CDR3 loop is CASSQFTGNNSPLHF. The DNA for the CDR3 is TGCGCCAGCAGCCAGTTTACAGGGAATAATTCACCCCTCCACTTT.

The chain carries TRBV29-1 and TRBJ1-2; tentative D call: TRBD1 (5 bases). This CDR3 contains 13 residues. Per germline, CDR1 SQVTM and CDR2 ANQGSEA. V was clipped by 2 bases and J by 0 bases, with 7 bases between them. CDR3 loop: CSVERGPNYGYTF. The CDR3 DNA sequence: TGCAGCGTTGAAAGGGGACCTAACTATGGCTACACCTTC.

The rearrangement links TRBV25-1 to TRBJ2-5; D gene ambiguous. Germline V gives CDR1 MGHDK, CDR2 SYGVNS. The V end lost 10 bases, the J end lost 9 bases, and 12 bases lay between the germline ends. The CDR3 totals 10 residues. CDR3 nucleotides: TGTGCCACCCAGTTTGGGTCCCAGTACTTC. This sequence encodes CATQFGSQYF.

V and J are TRBV30 and TRBJ1-1; D gene uncertain. This CDR3 is 13 amino acids long. Trimming took 2 bases from V and 1 from J, leaving 8 bases between them. Germline V gene sequence: CDR1 GTSNPN, CDR2 SVGIG (reference sequence). This CDR3 is CAWSYQPNTEAFF. The CDR3 bases are TGTGCCTGGAGTTACCAGCCGAACACTGAAGCTTTCTTT.

This chain uses TRBV5-6 with TRBJ1-1; D unclear. The CDR3 loop spans 12 amino acids. CDR1 and CDR2 (germline): SGHDT, YYEEEE. V was clipped by 4 bases and J by 3 bases, with 7 bases between them. The DNA for the CDR3 is TGTGCCAGCAGCAGGACTTACACTGAAGCTTTCTTT. The encoded protein is CASSRTYTEAFF.

V usage is TRBV27 and J usage is TRBJ2-3; 8 nucleotides align to TRBD1. The CDR3 totals 16 residues. With 3 bases clipped from V and 3 bases from J, the junction kept 8 bases outside the gene matches. Per germline, CDR1 MNHEY and CDR2 SMNVEV (reference sequence). CDR3 nucleotides: TGTGCCAGCAGTTTTTCGGGGACAGGTGGGACAGATACGCAGTATTTT. Its protein product is CASSFSGTGGTDTQYF.